This entry is about one T cell receptor beta chain. Its target antigen remains unknown. Qualities for individual bases were not recorded, and no much larger clone is one base off. The data were taken from a study of read filtering for tumor transcriptome and immune sequencing (dated by TCRdb to 2018 to 2021). As for the study more broadly: The cohort consisted of approximately 17 male and some 13 female patients, with a mean age of approximately 70 years and an age range of roughly 45 to 90. Under revised international staging, roughly 8 patients fell into R-ISS I, some 15 into R-ISS II and six or seven into R-ISS III. Per sample, about 4.05 to 10.27 million TCR-region mapped reads were obtained with IR-seq, compared with only about 80 to 1,400 with RNA-seq. Whole-transcriptome libraries were prepared with the TruSeq RNA Access Library Prep Kit after DNase treatment. One of the main goals was to work out a read-filtering strategy for immune repertoire data, in particular whether clonotypes backed by only a single read should be removed. Using the same bone marrow samples, the study ran both targeted immune repertoire sequencing and bulk whole-transcriptome sequencing and then compared the TCR repertoires from each method. The full study reports these points: The sorted CD138-negative fraction was composed of a mixed bone marrow immune population rather than of purified T cells. Clonotypes were captured by IR-seq at much higher depth and more reliably than by RNA-seq, and smaller IR-seq throughput was sufficient for identification of most shared clonotypes. When single-read clonotypes were removed, the proportions of shared clonotypes in IR-seq and RNA-seq correlated more strongly. In IR-seq, single-read clonotypes were 80% to 90% of clonotypes but about 3.5% of total reads; in RNA-seq they were 74.6% of clonotypes and less than 45% of reads.

Starting from 400 to 450 ng RNA, TCR libraries were constructed with the Immunoverse kit using molecular barcoded adaptors that cover the alpha/delta and beta/gamma chains. The same RNA used for transcriptome sequencing was used for TCR library preparation. TCR libraries were sequenced on an Illumina HiSeq 4000 with 2 x 150 cycles. Concerning the study's data processing: With MiXCR, TCR reads were aligned to human V, D, J and C references and assembled into CDR3 clonotypes, with quality filtering and error correction included. The tcR package in R was used to analyze clonotype counts and gene usage diversity. Raw mapping reads were checked after the RNA-seq reads had been mapped by STAR aligner version 2.5.3a onto the human GRCh37 genome. To test the effect of sequencing depth on detected clonotypes, IR-seq fastq files were randomly downsampled using Seqtk 1.3. Starting from the raw public reads, TCRdb applied fastp trimming at Q25, assembled clones with MiXCR and retained in-frame beta chains. Each record represents a unique CDR3 protein, reported with the most common genes and DNA among its rows. The V and J calls and clone size come from TCRdb's table, not from the authors' own analysis. For this sample the table gives 48,000 or so distinct CDR3 sequences, of which roughly a fifth were detected only once. The ten largest make up 15% of the sample.

Every patient had bone marrow sampled at the time of active disease. Bone marrow mononuclear cells were isolated by Ficoll-Hypaque density gradient centrifugation. CD138-negative cells were obtained by negative selection after labeling with CD138 magnetic microbeads on a MACS separator, removing myeloma plasma cells. Flow cytometry on an Attune NxT with CD138 antibodies was used to check the purity of the isolated cells. Total RNA was extracted using TRIzol reagent and was quantified on a NanoDrop spectrophotometer. For each patient, the CD138-negative bone marrow sample underwent paired RNA-seq and IR-seq. Per the germline V gene (reference sequence), DFQATT is the CDR1 and SNEGSKA is the CDR2. V is pared back by 3 bases and J by 7 bases, with 12 bases lying between the germline termini. Its CDR3 holds 12 amino acids, cysteine through phenylalanine. Only the CDR3 portion is preserved as DNA: 36 bases, with reading frame beginning at the first base.

This receptor was identified in a donor at least 40 years old with multiple myeloma. The V and J genes are TRBV20-1 and TRBJ1-1; the D gene is possibly TRBD1, with 6 bases matching. Source material: a population of CD138-negative cells sorted from bone marrow. What this sample's cell subset or site label stands for: bone marrow mononuclear cells depleted of CD138+ plasma/myeloma cells by negative magnetic selection. The CDR3 reads as follows: CSASAGVDEAFF. The nucleotide sequence is given as TGCAGTGCTAGTGCAGGGGTCGATGAAGCTTTCTTT.